This T cell receptor beta chain was captured in a study of blood T cells in healthy people across ages. Study-wide background: Researchers report that template switching captured about one barcoded beta molecule per two T cells.

A second 7 to 11 cycle PCR used barcoded and J-beta primers. A 12-random-nucleotide template-switch adaptor tagged each cDNA molecule. TCRdb re-called the 5' RACE reads through MiXCR, storing one row per CDR3 protein. There are over a million distinct CDR3 sequences in the sample; 45% occur only once, and approximately 20% lies in the top ten. The germline V gene encodes CDR1 MNHNS and CDR2 SASEGT. The CDR3 covers 15 residues. V was pared by 5 bases and J by 0 bases, with 11 bases between. Sequencing used blood. This TCR came from a woman in her sixties or seventies in good health. The V gene is TRBV6-1, the J gene TRBJ2-1; possibly TRBD2 for D (6 bases). CDR3 nucleotide sequence: TGTGCCAGCAGTATCACTAGCTTCTCCTACAATGAGCAGTTCTTC. Translated: CASSITSFSYNEQFF.